This T cell receptor (beta chain) was sequenced during a study of blood T cells in healthy people across ages. Study observations and caveats: Lack of knowledge of donor CMV status possibly confounded expanded clonotype changes.

Germline V gene lookup returns CDR1 SGHTA and CDR2 FQGNSA. The CDR3 has 14 residues. A second PCR, run for roughly 7 to 11 cycles, used a sample-barcoded 5' primer plus a J-beta primer mix. TCRdb called the 5' RACE reads again in MiXCR, with one record for every CDR3 protein. The sample holds roughly 2 million distinct CDR3 sequences, around half seen once. As concerns this clonotype: Its antigen is still unknown. One end of the junction varies from germline; a read error may be responsible.

The specimen sequenced was blood. This TCR was recovered from a woman aged 40-49 years in good health. V is TRBV7-2 and J is TRBJ2-3, with D unresolved. CDR3 residues: CASSLALAPDTHYF. The CDR3 region has the DNA TGTGCCAGCAGCTTAGCGCTGGCGCCAGATACGCATTATTTT.